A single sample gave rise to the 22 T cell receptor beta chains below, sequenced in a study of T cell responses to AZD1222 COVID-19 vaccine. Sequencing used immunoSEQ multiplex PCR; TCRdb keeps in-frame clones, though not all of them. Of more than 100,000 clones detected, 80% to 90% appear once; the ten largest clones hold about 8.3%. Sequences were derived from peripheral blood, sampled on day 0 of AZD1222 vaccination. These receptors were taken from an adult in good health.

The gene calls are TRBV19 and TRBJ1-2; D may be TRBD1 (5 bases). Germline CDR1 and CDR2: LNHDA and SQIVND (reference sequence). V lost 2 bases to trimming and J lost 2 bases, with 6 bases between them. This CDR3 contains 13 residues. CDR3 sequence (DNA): TGTGCCAGTAGTATACAGGGAAACTATGGCTACACCTTC. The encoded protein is CASSIQGNYGYTF. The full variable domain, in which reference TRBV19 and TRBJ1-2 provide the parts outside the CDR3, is DGGITQSPKYLFRKEGQNVTLSCEQNLNHDAMYWYRQDPGQGLRLIYYSQIVNDFQKGDIAEGYSVSREKKESFPLTVTSAQKNPTAFYLCASSIQGNYGYTFGSGTRLTVV.

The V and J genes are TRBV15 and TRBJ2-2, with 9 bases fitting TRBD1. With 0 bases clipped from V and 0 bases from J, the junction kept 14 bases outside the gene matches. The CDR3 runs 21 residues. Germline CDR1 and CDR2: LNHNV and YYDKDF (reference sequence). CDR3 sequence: CATSRETFPGQGRANTGELFF. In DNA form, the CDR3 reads TGTGCCACCAGCAGAGAAACATTTCCGGGACAGGGAAGAGCGAACACCGGGGAGCTGTTTTTT.

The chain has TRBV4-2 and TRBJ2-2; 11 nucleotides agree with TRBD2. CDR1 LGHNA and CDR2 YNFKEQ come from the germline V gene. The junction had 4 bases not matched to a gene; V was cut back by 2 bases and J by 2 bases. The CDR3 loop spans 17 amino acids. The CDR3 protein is CASSQPGLAGNTGELFF. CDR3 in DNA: TGTGCCAGCAGCCAACCTGGACTAGCGGGTAACACCGGGGAGCTGTTTTTT.

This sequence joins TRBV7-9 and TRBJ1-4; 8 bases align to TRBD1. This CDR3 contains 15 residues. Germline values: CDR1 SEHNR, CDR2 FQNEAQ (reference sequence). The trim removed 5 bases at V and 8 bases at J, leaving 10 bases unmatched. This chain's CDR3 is CASSPGTGGMEKLFF. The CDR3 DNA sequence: TGTGCCAGCAGCCCCGGGACAGGAGGCATGGAAAAACTGTTTTTT.

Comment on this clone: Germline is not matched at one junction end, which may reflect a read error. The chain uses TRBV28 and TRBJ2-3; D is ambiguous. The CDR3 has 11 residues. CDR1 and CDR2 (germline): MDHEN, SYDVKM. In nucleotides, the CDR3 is TGCAGGACGGCTAGCACAGATACGCAGTATTTT. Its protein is CRTASTDTQYF.

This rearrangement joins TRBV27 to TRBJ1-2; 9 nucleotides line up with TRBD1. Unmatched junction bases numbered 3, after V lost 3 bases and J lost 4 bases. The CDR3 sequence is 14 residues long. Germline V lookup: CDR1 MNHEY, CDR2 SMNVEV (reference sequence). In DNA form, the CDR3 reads TGTGCCAGCAGTTTTGGACAGGGGAGCTATGGCTACACCTTC. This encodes CASSFGQGSYGYTF.

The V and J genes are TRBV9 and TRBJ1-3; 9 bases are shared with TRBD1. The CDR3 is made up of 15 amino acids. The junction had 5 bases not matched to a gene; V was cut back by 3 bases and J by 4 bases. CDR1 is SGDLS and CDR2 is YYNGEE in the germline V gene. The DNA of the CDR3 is TGTGCCAGCAGCGATACAGGGGGCCGGGGAAACACCATATATTTT. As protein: CASSDTGGRGNTIYF.

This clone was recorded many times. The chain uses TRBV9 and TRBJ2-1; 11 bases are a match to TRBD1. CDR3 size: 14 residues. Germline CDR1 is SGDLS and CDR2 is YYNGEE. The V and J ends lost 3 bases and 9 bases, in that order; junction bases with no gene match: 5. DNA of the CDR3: TGTGCCAGCAGCGCGGGACAGGGGGTAGGTGAGCAGTTCTTC. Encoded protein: CASSAGQGVGEQFF.

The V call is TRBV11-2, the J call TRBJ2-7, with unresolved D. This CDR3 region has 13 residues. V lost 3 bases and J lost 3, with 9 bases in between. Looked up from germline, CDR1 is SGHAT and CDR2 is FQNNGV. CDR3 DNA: TGTGCCAGCAGCTTGACAACAGACTACGAGCAGTACTTC. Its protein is CASSLTTDYEQYF.

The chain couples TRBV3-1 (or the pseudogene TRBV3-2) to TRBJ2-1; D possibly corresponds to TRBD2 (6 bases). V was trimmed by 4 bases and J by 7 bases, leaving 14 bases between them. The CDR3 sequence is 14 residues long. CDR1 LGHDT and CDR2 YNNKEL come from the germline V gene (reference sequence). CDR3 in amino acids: CASSPRSGRNEQFF. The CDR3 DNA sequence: TGTGCCAGCAGCCCACGCTCGGGGAGGAATGAGCAGTTCTTC.

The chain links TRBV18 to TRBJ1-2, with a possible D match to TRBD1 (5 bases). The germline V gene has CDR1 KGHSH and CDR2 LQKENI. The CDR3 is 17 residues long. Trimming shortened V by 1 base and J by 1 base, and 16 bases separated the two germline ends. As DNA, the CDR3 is TGTGCCAGCTCACCACTCTCGGGGGTCCCCGTTAACTATGGCTACACCTTC. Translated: CASSPLSGVPVNYGYTF.

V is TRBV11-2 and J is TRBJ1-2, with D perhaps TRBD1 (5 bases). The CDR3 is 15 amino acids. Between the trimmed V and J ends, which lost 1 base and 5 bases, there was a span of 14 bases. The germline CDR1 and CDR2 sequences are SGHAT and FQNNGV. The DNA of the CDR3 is TGTGCCAGCAGCTTAGTGCCCAGGTGGGGGTATGGCTACACCTTC. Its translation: CASSLVPRWGYGYTF.

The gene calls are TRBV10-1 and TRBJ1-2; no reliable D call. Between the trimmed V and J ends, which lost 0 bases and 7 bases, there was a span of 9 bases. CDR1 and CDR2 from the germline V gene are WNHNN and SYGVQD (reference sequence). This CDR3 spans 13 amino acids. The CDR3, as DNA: TGCGCCAGCAGTGAGTCGAGCCGTTTTGGCTACACCTTC. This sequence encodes CASSESSRFGYTF.

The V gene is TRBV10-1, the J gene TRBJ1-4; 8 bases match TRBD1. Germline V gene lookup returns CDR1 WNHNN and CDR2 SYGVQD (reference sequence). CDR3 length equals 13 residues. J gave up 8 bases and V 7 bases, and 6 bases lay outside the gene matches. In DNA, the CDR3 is TGCGCCAGCACCAGGGGGCCGGGGGAAAAACTGTTTTTT. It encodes CASTRGPGEKLFF.

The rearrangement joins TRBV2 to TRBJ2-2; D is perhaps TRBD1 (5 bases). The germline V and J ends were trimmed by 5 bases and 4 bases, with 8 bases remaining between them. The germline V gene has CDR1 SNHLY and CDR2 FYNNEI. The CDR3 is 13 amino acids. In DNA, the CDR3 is TGTGCCAGCAGTCCGCAGGGCACCGGGGAGCTGTTTTTT. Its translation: CASSPQGTGELFF. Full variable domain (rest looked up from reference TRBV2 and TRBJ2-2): EPEVTQTPSHQVTQMGQEVILRCVPISNHLYFYWYRQILGQKVEFLVSFYNNEISEKSEIFDDQFSVERPDGSNFTLKIRSTKLEDSAMYFCASSPQGTGELFFGEGSRLTVL.

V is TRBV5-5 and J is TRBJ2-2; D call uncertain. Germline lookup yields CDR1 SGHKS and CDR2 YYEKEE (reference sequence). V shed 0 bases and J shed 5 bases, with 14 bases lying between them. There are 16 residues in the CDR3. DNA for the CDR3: TGTGCCAGCAGCTTGGGAGTCGGCAGTACGACCGGGGAGCTGTTTTTT. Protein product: CASSLGVGSTTGELFF.

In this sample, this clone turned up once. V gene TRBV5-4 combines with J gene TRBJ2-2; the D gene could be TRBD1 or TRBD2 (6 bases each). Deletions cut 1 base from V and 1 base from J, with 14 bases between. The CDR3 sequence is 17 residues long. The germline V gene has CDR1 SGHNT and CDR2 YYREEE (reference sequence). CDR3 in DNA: TGTGCCAGCAGCTTGCCGCGCGGGACACAGAACACCGGGGAGCTGTTTTTT. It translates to CASSLPRGTQNTGELFF. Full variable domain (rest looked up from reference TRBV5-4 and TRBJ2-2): ETGVTQSPTHLIKTRGQQVTLRCSSQSGHNTVSWYQQALGQGPQFIFQYYREEENGRGNFPPRFSGLQFPNYSSELNVNALELDDSALYLCASSLPRGTQNTGELFFGEGSRLTVL.

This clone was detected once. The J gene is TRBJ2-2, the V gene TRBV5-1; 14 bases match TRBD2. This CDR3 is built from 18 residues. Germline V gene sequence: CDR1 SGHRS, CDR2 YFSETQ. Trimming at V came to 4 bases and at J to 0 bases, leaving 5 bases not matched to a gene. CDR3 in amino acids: CASSPGLAGDSNTGELFF. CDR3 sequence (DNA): TGCGCCAGCAGCCCGGGACTAGCGGGGGATTCGAACACCGGGGAGCTGTTTTTT.

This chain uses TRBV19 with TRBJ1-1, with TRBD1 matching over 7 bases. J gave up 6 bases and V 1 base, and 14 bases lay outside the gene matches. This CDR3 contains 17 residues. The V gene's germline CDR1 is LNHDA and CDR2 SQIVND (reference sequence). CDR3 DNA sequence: TGTGCCAGTAGTATAGGGGCGTGGGGACAAAGGGGGCCTGAAGCTTTCTTT. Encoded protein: CASSIGAWGQRGPEAFF.

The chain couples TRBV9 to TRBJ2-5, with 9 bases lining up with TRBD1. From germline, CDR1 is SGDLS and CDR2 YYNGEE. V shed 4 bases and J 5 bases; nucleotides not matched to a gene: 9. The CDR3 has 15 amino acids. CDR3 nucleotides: TGTGCCAGCAGCTCCGGACAGGGGCTGGGGGAGACCCAGTACTTC. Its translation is CASSSGQGLGETQYF.

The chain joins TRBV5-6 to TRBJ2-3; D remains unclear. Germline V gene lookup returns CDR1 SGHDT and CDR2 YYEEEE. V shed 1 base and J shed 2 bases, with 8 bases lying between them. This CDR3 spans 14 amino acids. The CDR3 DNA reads TGTGCCAGCAGCTTGTACTCTAACACAGATACGCAGTATTTT. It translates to CASSLYSNTDTQYF.

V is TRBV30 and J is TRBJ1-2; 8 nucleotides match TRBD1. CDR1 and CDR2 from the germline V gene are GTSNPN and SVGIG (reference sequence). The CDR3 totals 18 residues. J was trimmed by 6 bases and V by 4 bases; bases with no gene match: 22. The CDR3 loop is CAWNILLLRDRNIHGYTF. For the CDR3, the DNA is TGTGCCTGGAATATTCTACTTTTGAGGGACAGGAACATCCATGGCTACACCTTC.